This T cell receptor beta chain was profiled in a study of sequential checkpoint blockade in melanoma. Study information: Maintenance nivolumab came after either treatment sequence.

Treatment defined: randomized to nivolumab then ipilimumab (arm A) or the reverse (arm B). PBMC sorting kept live CD3+CD8+ cells without CD19 or CD56. Profiled with immunoSEQ multiplex PCR; TCRdb holds only in-frame clones, not every one. The sample lists some 13,000 clones; around 73% were seen once. The TCR comes from a human donor with melanoma. The source was CD8+ T cells sorted from blood (inferred from file names), collected from a patient given nivolumab and ipilimumab in sequence.

As DNA, the CDR3 is TGTGCCAGCAGCGTGGACTCCAGTCAGCCCCAGCATTTT. Translating gives CASSVDSSQPQHF. The V call is TRBV9, the J call TRBJ1-5; unclear D gene. The CDR3 length is 13 residues. Trimming cost V 2 bases and J 6 bases, with 9 bases left between them. CDR1 SGDLS and CDR2 YYNGEE come from the germline V gene.